The 19 T cell receptor beta chains below were found in one sample sequenced in a study of early T cells in non-severe SARS-CoV-2 infection. TCRdb processed the 5' RACE reads anew with MiXCR; each CDR3 protein has one entry. The data show about 69,000 distinct CDR3 sequences, around 4.2% seen once. The sequenced sample was whole blood, obtained at baseline. Receptors were obtained from an adult who was a healthcare worker with PCR-confirmed SARS-CoV-2 infection or an uninfected control (not recorded which). The donor label of this sample is uncertain.

There are many counts of this clonotype. This chain links TRBV12-3 or TRBV12-4 with TRBJ2-7; D is uncertain. V was pared by 6 bases and J by 4 bases, with 19 bases between. The CDR3 has 15 amino acids. This CDR3 is CASRSSSGYPYEQYF. CDR3 in DNA: TGTGCCAGCAGATCATCCTCGGGTTATCCTTACGAGCAGTACTTC.

The chain combines TRBV7-9 with TRBJ2-7; D may be TRBD1 or TRBD2 (6 bases each). CDR1 SEHNR and CDR2 FQNEAQ come from the germline V gene (reference sequence). Trimming pared 5 bases from V and 2 bases from J, leaving 13 bases between. There are 14 residues in the CDR3. As DNA, the CDR3 is TGTGCCAGCAGCCAAGGGGGGATTACCTACGAGCAGTACTTC. Translating it yields CASSQGGITYEQYF.

Ten or more counts support this clonotype. V usage is TRBV11-2 and J usage is TRBJ1-3; weak D call: TRBD1 (6 bases). This CDR3 is built from 15 residues. The V gene lost 5 bases and the J gene lost 4 bases, with 15 bases spanning the gap. The V gene's germline CDR1 is SGHAT and CDR2 FQNNGV. The CDR3 sequence: CASSPNPTGGNTIYF. Written as DNA, the CDR3 is TGTGCCAGCAGCCCGAATCCGACAGGCGGAAACACCATATATTTT.

This clonotype has a count of ten or more. The V call is TRBV27, the J call TRBJ1-5; maybe TRBD1 (6 bases). This CDR3 is 13 amino acids long. Germline-derived CDR1 and CDR2 are MNHEY and SMNVEV (reference sequence). Trimming shortened V by 8 bases and J by 5 bases, and 13 bases separated the two germline ends. The CDR3 here is CASPGGWDQPQHF. The CDR3 DNA reads as TGTGCCAGCCCGGGGGGCTGGGATCAGCCCCAGCATTTT.

Worth noting for this clonotype: At one boundary the junction diverges from the germline segment, which might be a read error. CDR3 loop: CASSFQGRGETLYF. Here the CDR3 DNA reads TGTGCCAGCAGCTTCCAAGGGAGAGGAGAGACCCTGTACTTC. This chain joins TRBV7-6 and TRBJ2-5; tentative D call: TRBD2 (5 bases). Germline loops: CDR1 SGHVS, CDR2 FNYEAQ. This CDR3 has 14 residues. Using reference TRBV7-6 and TRBJ2-5 for the parts outside the CDR3, the full variable domain is GAGVSQSPRYKVTKRGQDVALRCDPISGHVSLYWYRQALGQGPEFLTYFNYEAQQDKSGLPNDRFSAERPEGSISTLTIQRTEQRDSAMYRCASSFQGRGETLYFGPGTRLLVL.

In this sample, this clonotype turned up many times. V and J are TRBV5-1 and TRBJ1-5, with D hard to call. CDR3 length: 14 residues. Germline-derived CDR1 and CDR2 are SGHRS and YFSETQ. Trimming left V 0 bases short and J 2 bases short, with 6 bases between. The DNA of the CDR3 is TGCGCCAGCAGCTTGGGCAGTGGCAATCAGCCCCAGCATTTT. It encodes CASSLGSGNQPQHF.

Ten or more counts support this clonotype. The rearrangement joins TRBV27 to TRBJ1-1; D not certain. V gave up 3 bases and J gave up 0 bases, with 5 bases separating them. In germline, CDR1 is MNHEY, CDR2 SMNVEV (reference sequence). The CDR3 is 13 amino acids. CDR3 loop: CASSFLLNTEAFF. CDR3 bases: TGTGCCAGCAGTTTCCTATTGAACACTGAAGCTTTCTTT.

CDR3 sequence: CASSLGPALTGGLGYTF. Here the CDR3 DNA reads TGTGCCAGCAGCTTAGGCCCTGCTCTGACAGGGGGCTTAGGCTACACCTTC. The chain joins TRBV7-9 to TRBJ1-2; 10 bases are a match to TRBD1. V shed 1 base, J shed 8 bases, and the junction held 13 bases outside the gene matches. CDR1 and CDR2 (germline): SEHNR, FQNEAQ (reference sequence). This CDR3 comprises 17 residues.

Remarks on this clonotype: A read error may explain this, as a much larger clone is one base away. The genes are TRBV29-1 and TRBJ2-1, with D perhaps matching TRBD2 (5 bases). The CDR3 contains 14 residues. Germline loops: CDR1 SQVTM, CDR2 ANQGSEA. The CDR3: CSFDRGSSFNEQFF. The CDR3 DNA reads as TGCAGCTTTGACCGGGGTAGCTCCTTCAATGAGCAGTTCTTC.

There are a few counts of this clonotype. The rearrangement links TRBV2 to TRBJ2-7; D is possibly TRBD1 (6 bases). Germline V gene lookup returns CDR1 SNHLY and CDR2 FYNNEI. V was cut by 6 bases and J by 6 bases, with 6 bases left in between. The CDR3 contains 10 residues. The CDR3 reads CASRGGEQYF. The DNA of the CDR3 is TGTGCCAGCAGAGGGGGCGAGCAGTACTTC.

This clonotype was seen ten or more times. The chain links TRBV7-6 to TRBJ1-3; TRBD1 matches 7 bases. V trimming: 5 bases; J trimming: 0 bases; junction bases outside the gene matches: 10. The CDR3 covers 17 residues. In germline, CDR1 is SGHVS, CDR2 FNYEAQ. DNA for the CDR3: TGTGCCAGCAGCCTAACATCGACAGGGAGCTCTGGAAACACCATATATTTT. Amino acids: CASSLTSTGSSGNTIYF.

This clonotype was picked up a small number of times. This chain uses TRBV27 with TRBJ2-1; the match to TRBD1 covers 11 bases. The germline CDR1 and CDR2 sequences are MNHEY and SMNVEV (reference sequence). The CDR3 totals 15 residues. Trimming cost V 5 bases and J 8 bases; bases outside gene matches: 8. The CDR3 protein is CASSHGTGGADEQFF. CDR3 nucleotide sequence: TGTGCCAGCAGTCACGGGACAGGGGGTGCGGATGAGCAGTTCTTC.

This chain connects TRBV20-1 to TRBJ1-4; D gene ambiguous. Between the trimmed V and J ends, which lost 5 bases and 1 base, there was a span of 14 bases. Germline CDR1 DFQATT, CDR2 SNEGSKA (reference sequence). The CDR3 length is 15 residues. CDR3 in amino acids: CSAPEPTGTNEKLFF. CDR3 nucleotides: TGCAGTGCTCCCGAGCCGACTGGAACTAATGAAAAACTGTTTTTT.

This clonotype was detected a few times. The rearrangement uses TRBV19 and TRBJ2-5, with D perhaps TRBD1 (7 bases). Deletions cut 3 bases from V and 5 bases from J, with 19 bases between. The germline V gene encodes CDR1 LNHDA and CDR2 SQIVND (reference sequence). The CDR3 totals 16 residues. The CDR3 here is CASSIRGTQEFETQYF. CDR3 bases: TGTGCCAGTAGTATCAGGGGGACTCAAGAATTCGAGACCCAGTACTTC.

V and J are TRBV9 and TRBJ1-1, with D possibly being TRBD1 (6 bases). CDR3 length: 11 residues. The germline gives CDR1 SGDLS, CDR2 YYNGEE. CDR3: CATGTNTEAFF. CDR3 nucleotide sequence: TGTGCTACAGGGACGAACACTGAAGCTTTCTTT.

This clonotype has more than one count but fewer than ten. The chain combines TRBV6-4 with TRBJ2-1; TRBD1 agrees at 9 bases. Losses at the gene ends were 6 bases for V and 8 bases for J; bases not matched to a gene: 11. CDR1 and CDR2 (germline): MRHNA, SNTAGT. This CDR3 comprises 15 residues. The DNA of the CDR3 is TGTGCCAGCAGCCCTTCAGGACAGGGGAGCGATGAGCAGTTCTTC. As protein: CASSPSGQGSDEQFF.

This clonotype was observed at least ten times. The V call is TRBV7-2, the J call TRBJ2-3; no reliable D call. The germline gives CDR1 SGHTA, CDR2 FQGNSA. This CDR3 spans 17 amino acids. V was trimmed by 1 base and J by 2 bases, leaving 16 bases between them. The DNA of the CDR3 is TGTGCCAGCAGCTTAGAGGTTGGCAGTTCCTTCACAGATACGCAGTATTTT. Translation gives CASSLEVGSSFTDTQYF.

This clonotype was detected ten times or more. The gene calls are TRBV20-1 and TRBJ2-1; D not certain. Germline V gene lookup returns CDR1 DFQATT and CDR2 SNEGSKA (reference sequence). Trimming took off 5 bases at V and 2 bases at J, with 16 bases between the two ends. CDR3 length: 15 residues. This CDR3 reads CSAQSFPRTYNEQFF. CDR3 nucleotide sequence: TGCAGTGCTCAGTCCTTTCCGCGTACCTACAATGAGCAGTTCTTC.

This chain links TRBV7-2 with TRBJ1-5; D may be TRBD1 (5 bases). Germline V gene sequence: CDR1 SGHTA, CDR2 FQGNSA. V lost 1 base to trimming and J lost 2 bases, with 9 bases between them. CDR3 length: 15 amino acids. The CDR3 nucleotides are TGTGCCAGCAGCTTAGGGGGCCCCCGCAATCAGCCCCAGCATTTT. Its translation: CASSLGGPRNQPQHF. Supplemented by reference TRBV7-2 and TRBJ1-5, the full variable domain reads GAGVSQSPSNKVTEKGKDVELRCDPISGHTALYWYRQSLGQGLEFLIYFQGNSAPDKSGLPSDRFSAERTGGSVSTLTIQRTQQEDSAVYLCASSLGGPRNQPQHFGDGTRLSIL.